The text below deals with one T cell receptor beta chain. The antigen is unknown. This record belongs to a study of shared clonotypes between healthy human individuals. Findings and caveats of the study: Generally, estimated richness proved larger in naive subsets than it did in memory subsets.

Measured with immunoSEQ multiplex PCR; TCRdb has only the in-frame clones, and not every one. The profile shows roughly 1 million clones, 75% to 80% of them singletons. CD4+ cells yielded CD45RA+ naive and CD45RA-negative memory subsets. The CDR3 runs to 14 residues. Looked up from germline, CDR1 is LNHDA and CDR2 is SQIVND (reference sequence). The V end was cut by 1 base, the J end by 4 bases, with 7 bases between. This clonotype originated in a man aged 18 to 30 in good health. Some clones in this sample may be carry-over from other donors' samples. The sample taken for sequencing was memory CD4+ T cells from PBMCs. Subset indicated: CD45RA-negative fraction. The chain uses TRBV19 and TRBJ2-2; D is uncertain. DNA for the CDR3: TGTGCCAGTAGTATAGGACGGTTCACCGGGGAGCTGTTTTTT. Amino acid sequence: CASSIGRFTGELFF.